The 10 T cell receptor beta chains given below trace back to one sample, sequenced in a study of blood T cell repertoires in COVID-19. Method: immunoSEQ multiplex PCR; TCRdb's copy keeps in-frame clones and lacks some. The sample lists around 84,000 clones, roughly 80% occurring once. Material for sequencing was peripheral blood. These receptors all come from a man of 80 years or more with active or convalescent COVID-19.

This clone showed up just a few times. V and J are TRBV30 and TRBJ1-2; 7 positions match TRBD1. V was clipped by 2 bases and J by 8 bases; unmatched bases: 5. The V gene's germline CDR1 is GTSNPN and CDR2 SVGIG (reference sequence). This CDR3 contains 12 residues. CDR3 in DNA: TGTGCCTGGAGTTCAGGGGGTGAAGGCTACACCTTC. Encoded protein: CAWSSGGEGYTF.

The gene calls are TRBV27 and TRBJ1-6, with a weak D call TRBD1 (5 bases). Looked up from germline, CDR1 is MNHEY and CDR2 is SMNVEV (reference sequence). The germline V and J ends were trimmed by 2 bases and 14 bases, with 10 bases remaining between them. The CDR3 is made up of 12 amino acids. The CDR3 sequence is CASSLNGGTLHF. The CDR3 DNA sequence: TGTGCCAGCAGTTTAAACGGGGGAACCCTCCACTTT.

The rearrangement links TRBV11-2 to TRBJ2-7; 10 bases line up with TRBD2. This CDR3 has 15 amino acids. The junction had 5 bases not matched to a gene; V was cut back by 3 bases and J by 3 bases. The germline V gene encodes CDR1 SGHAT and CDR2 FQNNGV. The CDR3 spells CASSFAAGGRYEQYV. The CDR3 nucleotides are TGTGCCAGCAGCTTTGCAGCGGGGGGGCGCTACGAGCAGTACGTC.

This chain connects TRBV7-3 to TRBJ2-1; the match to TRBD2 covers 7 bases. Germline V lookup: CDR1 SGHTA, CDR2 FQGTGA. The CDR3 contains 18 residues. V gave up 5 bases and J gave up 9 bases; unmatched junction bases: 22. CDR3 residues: CASSLRSGQRGILREQFF. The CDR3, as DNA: TGTGCCAGCAGCCTACGATCCGGGCAGCGGGGAATCCTACGTGAGCAGTTCTTC.

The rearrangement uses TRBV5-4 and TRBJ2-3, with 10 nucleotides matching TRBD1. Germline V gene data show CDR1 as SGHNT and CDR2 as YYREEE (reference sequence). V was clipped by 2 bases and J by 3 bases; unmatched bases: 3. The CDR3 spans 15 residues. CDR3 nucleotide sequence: TGTGCCAGCAGCTTCGACAGGGGGCATACAGATACGCAGTATTTT. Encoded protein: CASSFDRGHTDTQYF. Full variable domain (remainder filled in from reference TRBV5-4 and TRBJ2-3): ETGVTQSPTHLIKTRGQQVTLRCSSQSGHNTVSWYQQALGQGPQFIFQYYREEENGRGNFPPRFSGLQFPNYSSELNVNALELDDSALYLCASSFDRGHTDTQYFGPGTRLTVL.

CDR3 bases: TGTGCCTGGAGTGTACTACAGGGCATATGGGAGACCCAGTACTTC. It specifies CAWSVLQGIWETQYF. The gene calls are TRBV30 and TRBJ2-5, with a weak D call TRBD1 (6 bases). Trimming shortened V by 0 bases and J by 5 bases, and 16 bases separated the two germline ends. The germline CDR1 and CDR2 sequences are GTSNPN and SVGIG (reference sequence). The CDR3 is 15 residues long.

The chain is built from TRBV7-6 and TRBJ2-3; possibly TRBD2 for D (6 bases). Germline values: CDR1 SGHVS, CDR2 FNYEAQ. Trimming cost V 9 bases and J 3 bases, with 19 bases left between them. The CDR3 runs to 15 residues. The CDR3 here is CASMKRLGRTDTQYF. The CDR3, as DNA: TGTGCCAGTATGAAGAGACTAGGTAGGACAGATACGCAGTATTTT.

The CDR3 bases are TGTGCCACCAGCAGAGATAGAACAGTCGGAAACACCATATATTTT. It encodes CATSRDRTVGNTIYF. This sequence joins TRBV15 and TRBJ1-3; D uncertain. The CDR3 consists of 15 residues. Trimming removed 0 bases at V and 4 bases at J, with 10 bases between. The V gene's germline CDR1 is LNHNV and CDR2 YYDKDF (reference sequence).

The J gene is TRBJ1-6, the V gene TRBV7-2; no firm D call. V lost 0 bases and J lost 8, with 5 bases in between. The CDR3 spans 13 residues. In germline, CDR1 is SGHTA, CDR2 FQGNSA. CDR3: CASSLARYSPLHF. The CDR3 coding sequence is TGTGCCAGCAGCTTAGCCAGATATTCACCCCTCCACTTT.

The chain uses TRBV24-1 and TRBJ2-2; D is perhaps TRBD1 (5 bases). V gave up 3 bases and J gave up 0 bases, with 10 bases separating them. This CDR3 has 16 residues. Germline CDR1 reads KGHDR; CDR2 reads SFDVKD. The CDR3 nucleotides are TGTGCCACCAGTGATCAAGGGGCCGCGAACACCGGGGAGCTGTTTTTT. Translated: CATSDQGAANTGELFF.